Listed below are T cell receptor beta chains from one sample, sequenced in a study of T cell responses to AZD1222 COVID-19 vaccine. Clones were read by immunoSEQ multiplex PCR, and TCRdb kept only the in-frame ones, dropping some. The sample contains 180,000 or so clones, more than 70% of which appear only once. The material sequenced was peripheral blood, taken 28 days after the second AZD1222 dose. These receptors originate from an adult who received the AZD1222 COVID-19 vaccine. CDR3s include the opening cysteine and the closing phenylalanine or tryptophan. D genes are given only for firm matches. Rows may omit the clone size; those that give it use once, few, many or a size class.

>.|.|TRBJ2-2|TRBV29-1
CSASDRPNTGELFF
TGCAGCGCCTCGGACAGACCCAACACCGGGGAGCTGTTTTTT
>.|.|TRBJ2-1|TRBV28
CASTTTHNEQFF
TGTGCCAGCACGACTACCCACAATGAGCAGTTCTTC
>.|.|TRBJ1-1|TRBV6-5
CASSYRERDTEAFF
TGTGCCAGCAGTTACCGGGAGCGGGACACTGAAGCTTTCTTT
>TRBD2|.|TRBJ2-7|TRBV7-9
CASSLPLAGAYEQYF
TGTGCCAGCAGCTTACCACTAGCGGGTGCCTACGAGCAGTACTTC
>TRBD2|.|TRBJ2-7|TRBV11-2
CASSVAGGGRTYEQYF
TGTGCCAGCAGCGTGGCGGGAGGCGGGAGGACCTACGAGCAGTACTTC
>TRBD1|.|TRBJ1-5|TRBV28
CASRWDRGSNQPQHF
TGTGCCAGCAGATGGGACAGGGGGAGCAATCAGCCCCAGCATTTT
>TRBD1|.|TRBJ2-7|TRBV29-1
CSVATGGYEQYF
TGCAGCGTTGCAACAGGGGGCTACGAGCAGTACTTC
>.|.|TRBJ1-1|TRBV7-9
CASSYAVNTEAFF
TGTGCCAGCAGCTACGCAGTGAACACTGAAGCTTTCTTT
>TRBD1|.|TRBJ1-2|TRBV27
CASSLLFGQGNGYTF
TGTGCCAGCAGTTTGCTATTCGGACAGGGCAATGGCTACACCTTC
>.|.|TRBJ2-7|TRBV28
CASSPGGQSYEQYF
TGTGCCAGCAGTCCCGGGGGACAGTCCTACGAGCAGTACTTC
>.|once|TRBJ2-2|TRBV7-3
CASSLDGKTTGELFF
TGTGCCAGCAGCTTAGACGGGAAAACCACCGGGGAGCTGTTTTTT
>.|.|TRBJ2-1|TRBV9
CASSVAGSDSEQFF
TGTGCCAGCAGCGTAGCCGGGTCAGATAGTGAGCAGTTCTTC
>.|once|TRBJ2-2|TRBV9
CASSFRDTNTGELFF
TGTGCCAGCAGCTTCCGGGACACCAACACCGGGGAGCTGTTTTTT
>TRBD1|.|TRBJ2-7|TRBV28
CASKTGGSYEQYF
TGTGCCAGCAAGACAGGGGGCTCCTACGAGCAGTACTTC
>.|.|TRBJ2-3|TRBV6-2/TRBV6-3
CASSGGESGTDTQYF
TGTGCCAGCAGCGGTGGGGAGTCCGGCACAGATACGCAGTATTTT
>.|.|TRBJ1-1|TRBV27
CASSPDGTNTEAFF
TGTGCCAGCAGTCCGGACGGGACGAACACTGAAGCTTTCTTT
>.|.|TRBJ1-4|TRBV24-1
CAKRYSSTNEKLFF
TGTGCCAAGCGATACAGTTCAACTAATGAAAAACTGTTTTTT
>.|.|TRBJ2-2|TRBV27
CASSFVWGTGELFF
TGTGCCAGCAGTTTTGTCTGGGGCACCGGGGAGCTGTTTTTT
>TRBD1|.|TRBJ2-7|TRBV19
CASRRAGTEVEQYF
TGTGCCAGTAGAAGAGCCGGGACAGAGGTCGAGCAGTACTTC
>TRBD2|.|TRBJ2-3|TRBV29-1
CSVCPGTRDTQYF
TGCAGCGTTTGTCCAGGGACTAGAGATACGCAGTATTTT
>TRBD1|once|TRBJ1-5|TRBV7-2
CASSRQGGQPQHF
TGTGCCAGCAGCAGACAGGGGGGGCAGCCCCAGCATTTT
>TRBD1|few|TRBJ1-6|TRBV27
CASSLRTGNWSPLHF
TGTGCCAGCAGTTTGCGGACAGGGAACTGGTCACCCCTCCACTTT
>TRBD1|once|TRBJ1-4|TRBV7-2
CASSQDRGPGEKLFF
TGTGCCAGCAGCCAGGACAGGGGGCCCGGTGAAAAACTGTTTTTT